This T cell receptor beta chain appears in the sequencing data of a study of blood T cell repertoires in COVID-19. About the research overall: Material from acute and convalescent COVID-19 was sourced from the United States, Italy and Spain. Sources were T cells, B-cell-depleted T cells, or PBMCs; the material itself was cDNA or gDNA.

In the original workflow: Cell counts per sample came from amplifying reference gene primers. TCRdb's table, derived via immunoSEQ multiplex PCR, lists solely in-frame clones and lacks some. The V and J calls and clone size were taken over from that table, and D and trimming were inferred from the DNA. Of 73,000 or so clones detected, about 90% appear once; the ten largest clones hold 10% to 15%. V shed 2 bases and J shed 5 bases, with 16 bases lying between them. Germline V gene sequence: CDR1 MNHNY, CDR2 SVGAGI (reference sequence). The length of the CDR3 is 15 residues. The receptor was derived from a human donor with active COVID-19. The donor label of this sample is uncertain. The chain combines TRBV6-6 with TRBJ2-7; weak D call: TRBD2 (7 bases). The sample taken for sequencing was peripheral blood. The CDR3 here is CASSYGGALVHEQYF. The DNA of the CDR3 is TGTGCCAGCAGTTACGGGGGGGCCCTAGTACACGAGCAGTACTTC.